One and the same sample provided the 17 T cell receptor beta chains below, sequenced in a study of blood T cell repertoires in COVID-19. The method was immunoSEQ multiplex PCR; TCRdb's version includes in-frame clones alone and lacks a portion of them. Altogether some 340,000 clones are present, approximately 91% being singletons, with the ten largest covering almost 4%. Sequencing was done on a sample of PBMCs or T cells enriched from blood (not recorded which). The receptors were gathered from a woman aged 30 to 39 who had been exposed to COVID-19.

The V gene is TRBV6-1, the J gene TRBJ1-1; 7 nucleotides agree with TRBD1. From germline, CDR1 is MNHNS and CDR2 SASEGT. With V trimmed by 3 bases and J by 0 bases, 1 base remained unmatched. This CDR3 is 14 amino acids long. The CDR3 coding sequence is TGTGCCAGCAGTGAGGGACAGATGAACACTGAAGCTTTCTTT. Translated, it gives CASSEGQMNTEAFF.

The chain recombines TRBV7-9 with TRBJ2-3; a weak D match, TRBD2 (7 bases). This CDR3 contains 14 residues. The ends were cut back, 5 bases at V and 5 bases at J, with 14 bases in the middle. The germline CDR1 and CDR2 sequences are SEHNR and FQNEAQ (reference sequence). This CDR3 reads CASSPGGRGDTQYF. CDR3 DNA: TGTGCCAGCAGCCCCGGGGGGCGGGGAGATACGCAGTATTTT. Using reference TRBV7-9 and TRBJ2-3 for the parts outside the CDR3, the full variable domain is DTGVSQNPRHKITKRGQNVTFRCDPISEHNRLYWYRQTLGQGPEFLTYFQNEAQLEKSRLLSDRFSAERPKGSFSTLEIQRTEQGDSAMYLCASSPGGRGDTQYFGPGTRLTVL.

The chain combines TRBV7-9 with TRBJ1-1; maybe TRBD1 (5 bases). CDR1 SEHNR and CDR2 FQNEAQ come from the germline V gene (reference sequence). This CDR3 region has 14 residues. Trimming cost V 3 bases and J 0 bases, with 8 bases left between them. The CDR3 spells CASSLTDMNTEAFF. The CDR3 nucleotides are TGTGCCAGCAGCTTGACAGACATGAACACTGAAGCTTTCTTT. The whole variable domain, remainder taken from reference TRBV7-9 and TRBJ1-1, is DTGVSQNPRHKITKRGQNVTFRCDPISEHNRLYWYRQTLGQGPEFLTYFQNEAQLEKSRLLSDRFSAERPKGSFSTLEIQRTEQGDSAMYLCASSLTDMNTEAFFGQGTRLTVV.

The chain carries TRBV19 and TRBJ2-2; a possible D gene is TRBD1 (6 bases). The germline V gene has CDR1 LNHDA and CDR2 SQIVND (reference sequence). The CDR3 has 15 residues. V was trimmed by 10 bases and J by 2 bases, leaving 17 bases between them. This CDR3 is CATWERTANTGELFF. CDR3 in DNA: TGTGCCACTTGGGAAAGGACAGCTAACACCGGGGAGCTGTTTTTT.

The CDR3 region has the DNA TGTGCCAGCAGCTTAACGGGGGGGTTCGGAGATACGCAGTATTTT. This sequence encodes CASSLTGGFGDTQYF. The V gene is TRBV7-3, the J gene TRBJ2-3; 7 bases are a match to TRBD2. CDR1 and CDR2 from the germline V gene are SGHTA and FQGTGA. This CDR3 has 15 amino acids. V was pared by 0 bases and J by 5 bases, with 5 bases of the junction left unmatched.

This clone was seen a handful of times. This chain connects TRBV30 to TRBJ2-1, with TRBD2 matching over 14 bases. The CDR3 has 15 amino acids. CDR1 and CDR2 (germline): GTSNPN, SVGIG (reference sequence). V was clipped by 0 bases and J by 10 bases; unmatched bases: 5. CDR3 sequence: CAWSVGLAGGDEQFF. The CDR3 coding sequence is TGTGCCTGGAGTGTCGGACTAGCGGGGGGAGACGAGCAGTTCTTC.

The chain carries TRBV28 and TRBJ1-1; 7 nucleotides match TRBD1. V was clipped by 7 bases and J by 7 bases; unmatched bases: 6. Per germline, CDR1 MDHEN and CDR2 SYDVKM. The CDR3 has 12 amino acids. The CDR3: CASTTPGGEAFF. CDR3 in DNA: TGTGCCAGCACCACTCCAGGGGGTGAAGCTTTCTTT.

This chain connects TRBV6-2 or TRBV6-3 to TRBJ2-1; TRBD1 matches at 8 bases. J lost 8 bases, V lost 0 bases, and 12 bases had no gene match. The CDR3 is 17 residues long. In germline, CDR1 is MNHEY, CDR2 SVGEGT. The CDR3, as DNA: TGTGCCAGCAGTTACTCGCCAGGGGGCGAGAGCGAGGATGAGCAGTTCTTC. Protein sequence: CASSYSPGGESEDEQFF.

This chain connects TRBV7-9 to TRBJ1-1, with a possible D match to TRBD1 (5 bases). Trimming removed 5 bases at V and 6 bases at J, with 13 bases between. Germline loops: CDR1 SEHNR, CDR2 FQNEAQ (reference sequence). The CDR3 is made up of 13 amino acids. CDR3 in DNA: TGTGCCAGCAGCCAGATCAGGGAACCTGAAGCTTTCTTT. As protein: CASSQIREPEAFF.

This clone was picked up one time. The gene calls are TRBV5-8 and TRBJ2-3, with 9 positions matching TRBD1. The germline gives CDR1 SGHTS, CDR2 YDEGEE. CDR3 length: 18 residues. The ends lost 10 bases at V and 1 base at J; junction bases unmatched: 19. CDR3 sequence: CAGLSDRGSSVGTDTQYF. The CDR3 coding sequence is TGTGCCGGACTATCGGACAGGGGAAGTTCTGTAGGCACAGATACGCAGTATTTT.

V gene TRBV7-9 combines with J gene TRBJ1-6; TRBD1 aligns across 8 bases. The CDR3 covers 15 residues. Germline trimming cut 4 bases from V and 12 bases from J; bases unmatched to any gene: 11. The germline gives CDR1 SEHNR, CDR2 FQNEAQ (reference sequence). The CDR3 sequence: CASSSWQGAVRPLHF. Written as DNA, the CDR3 is TGTGCCAGCAGCTCATGGCAGGGGGCTGTCAGACCCCTCCACTTT.

This sequence joins TRBV6-2 or TRBV6-3 and TRBJ1-2; a weak D match, TRBD1 (6 bases). The CDR3 is 14 amino acids. V gave up 2 bases and J gave up 5 bases, with 12 bases separating them. Per germline, CDR1 MNHEY and CDR2 SVGEGT. The CDR3 nucleotides are TGTGCCAGCAGTTACCCGGACAGTCGGTATGGCTACACCTTC. Protein: CASSYPDSRYGYTF.

The V gene is TRBV6-6, the J gene TRBJ1-4; TRBD1 aligns across 7 bases. Trimming cost V 7 bases and J 8 bases; bases outside gene matches: 10. The CDR3 extends over 14 amino acids. Germline V gives CDR1 MNHNY, CDR2 SVGAGI (reference sequence). The DNA for the CDR3 is TGTGCCAGCACCATGACAGGGTGGAAGGAAAAACTGTTTTTT. It is translated as CASTMTGWKEKLFF.

This chain links TRBV9 with TRBJ2-1, with no clear D. The CDR3 covers 16 residues. Germline CDR1 SGDLS, CDR2 YYNGEE. Deletions cut 0 bases from V and 3 bases from J, with 13 bases between. The CDR3 nucleotides are TGTGCCAGCAGCGTAGGCGTGAGTGATCTCTACAATGAGCAGTTCTTC. This translates into CASSVGVSDLYNEQFF. Together with reference TRBV9 and TRBJ2-1, the CDR3 gives the full variable domain: DSGVTQTPKHLITATGQRVTLRCSPRSGDLSVYWYQQSLDQGLQFLIQYYNGEERAKGNILERFSAQQFPDLHSELNLSSLELGDSALYFCASSVGVSDLYNEQFFGPGTRLTVL.

The chain joins TRBV11-2 to TRBJ1-1; no firm D call. CDR1 is SGHAT, CDR2 FQNNGV, per germline. Trimming removed 1 base from V and 5 bases from J, with 8 bases in between. CDR3 size: 13 residues. The CDR3: CASSLVSGTEAFF. In DNA form, the CDR3 reads TGTGCCAGCAGCTTAGTCAGCGGGACTGAAGCTTTCTTT.

This chain joins TRBV12-3 or TRBV12-4 and TRBJ2-1, with 8 bases lining up with TRBD1. The CDR3 runs 13 residues. The ends lost 8 bases at V and 8 bases at J; junction bases unmatched: 8. CDR3 bases: TGTGCCAGCCACAGGGGGTTGGTTCATGAGCAGTTCTTC. Protein product: CASHRGLVHEQFF.

The chain couples TRBV27 to TRBJ1-1; D may be TRBD1 (6 bases). Looked up from germline, CDR1 is MNHEY and CDR2 is SMNVEV (reference sequence). The CDR3 contains 15 residues. V was cut by 6 bases and J by 5 bases, with 19 bases left in between. The CDR3 region is CASSLRGGLVTEAFF. In DNA form, the CDR3 reads TGTGCCAGCAGCCTACGGGGGGGCTTGGTAACTGAAGCTTTCTTT.